This TCR beta chain is drawn from a study of blood T cells in healthy people across ages. Study background: Per two T cells, template switching captured roughly one barcoded beta molecule.

Combining a sample-barcoded 5' primer with a J-beta primer mix, a second PCR ran for 7 to 11 cycles. Each CDR3 protein gets one entry after TCRdb re-called the 5' RACE reads with MiXCR. The profile shows about 730,000 distinct CDR3 sequences, roughly two fifths of them singletons. This CDR3 spans 14 amino acids. Germline V gene lookup returns CDR1 LGHNA and CDR2 YNFKEQ. Trimming removed 3 bases from V and 7 bases from J, with 13 bases in between. This receptor was obtained from a woman aged 60 to 75 in good health. Sequencing used blood. The gene calls are TRBV4-2 and TRBJ2-1, with D perhaps being TRBD1 or TRBD2 (7 bases each). The CDR3 nucleotides are TGTGCCAGCAGCCAGCCCAGGGGGGGTAATGAGCAGTTCTTC. Residues: CASSQPRGGNEQFF.